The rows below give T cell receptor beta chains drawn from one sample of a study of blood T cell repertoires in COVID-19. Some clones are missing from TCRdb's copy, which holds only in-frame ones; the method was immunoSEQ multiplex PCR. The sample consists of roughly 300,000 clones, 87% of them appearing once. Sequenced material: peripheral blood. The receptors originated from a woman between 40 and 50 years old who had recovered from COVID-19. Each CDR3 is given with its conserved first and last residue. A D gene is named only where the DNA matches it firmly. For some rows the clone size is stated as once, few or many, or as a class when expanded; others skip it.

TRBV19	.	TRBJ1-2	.	TGTGCCAGTAGTATTAGTAGACGGACAAACTATGGCTACACCTTC	CASSISRRTNYGYTF
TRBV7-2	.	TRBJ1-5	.	TGTGCCAGCAGCTTAGTGGGGGGAACTAGCAATCAGCCCCAGCATTTT	CASSLVGGTSNQPQHF
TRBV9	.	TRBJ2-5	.	TGTGCCAGCGGGGGGGCCGGGCAGACCCAGTACTTC	CASGGAGQTQYF
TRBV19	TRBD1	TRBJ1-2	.	TGTGCCAGTACCCCGGACAGGGTGTACGGCTACACCTTC	CASTPDRVYGYTF
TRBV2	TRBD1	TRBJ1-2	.	TGTGCCAGCAGTGCACAGGGGATGGGCTATGGCTACACCTTC	CASSAQGMGYGYTF
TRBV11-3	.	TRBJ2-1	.	TGTGCCAGCAGCTTAGAGGGGGGTACCTACAATGAGCAGTTCTTC	CASSLEGGTYNEQFF
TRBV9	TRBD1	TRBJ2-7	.	TGTGCCAGCAGCCCAGAACAGGGGGGCACCTACGAGCAGTACTTC	CASSPEQGGTYEQYF
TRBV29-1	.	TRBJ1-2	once	TGCACCGTACAGGGTTTTGGTGGCTACACCTTC	CTVQGFGGYTF
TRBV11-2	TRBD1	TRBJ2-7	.	TGTGCCAGCAGCTCTAGTACAGGGGATGATGAGCAGTACTTC	CASSSSTGDDEQYF
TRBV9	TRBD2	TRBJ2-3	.	TGTGCCAGCAGCAGTGGACTAGTTACAGATACGCAGTATTTT	CASSSGLVTDTQYF
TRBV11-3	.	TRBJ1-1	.	TGTGCCAGCAGCCCCGGACAGCCGGCCAAGGCTTTCTTT	CASSPGQPAKAFF
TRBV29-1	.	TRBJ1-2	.	TGCAGCGTTCAGGTGGGGGGTAGGGCCTATGGCTACACCTTC	CSVQVGGRAYGYTF
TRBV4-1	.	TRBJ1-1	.	TGCGCCAGCAGCCAAGATAGGGGGGGGCACACTGAAGCTTTCTTT	CASSQDRGGHTEAFF
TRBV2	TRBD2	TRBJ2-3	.	TGTGCCAGCAGGGGGACTAGCCCATATACGCAGTATTTT	CASRGTSPYTQYF
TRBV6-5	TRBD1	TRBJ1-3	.	TGTGCCAGCAGTTATCACGACAGGGGTGGAAACACCATATATTTT	CASSYHDRGGNTIYF
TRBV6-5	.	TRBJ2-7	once	TGTGCCAGCAGTTACAGAGGCGGCAGGGGCTACGAGCAGTACTTC	CASSYRGGRGYEQYF
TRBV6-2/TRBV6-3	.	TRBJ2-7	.	TGTGCCAGCAGTTACGGCGGGGGCCACCTCTACGAGCAGTACTTC	CASSYGGGHLYEQYF
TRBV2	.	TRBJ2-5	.	TGTGCCAGCAGTGGAAACTCGAACCAAGAGACCCAGTACTTC	CASSGNSNQETQYF
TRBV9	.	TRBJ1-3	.	TGTGCCAGCAGCGGACGACCGGGACTGCACTCTGGAAACACCATATATTTT	CASSGRPGLHSGNTIYF